These T cell receptor beta chains were read from a single sample in a study of T cell changes during pregnancy in multiple sclerosis. The method was immunoSEQ multiplex PCR; TCRdb's version includes in-frame clones alone and lacks a portion of them. The sample records fewer than 65,000 clones, 90% to 95% being singletons. Specimen: peripheral blood, collected before pregnancy. These receptors were taken from a female donor with multiple sclerosis, enrolled in a pregnancy study. The CDR3 runs from the conserved cysteine through the conserved F or W. Fields, in order: J gene, D gene, clone size, V gene, CDR3 protein, CDR3 DNA. D genes are given only for firm matches. Expanded clones are given a class, and other clones once, few, many or no size at all.

j_call: TRBJ2-7; d_call: NA; clone_size: NA; v_call: TRBV7-2; cdr3_aa: CASSQVSLGEQYF; cdr3_nt: TGTGCCAGCAGCCAGGTCAGCCTTGGCGAGCAGTACTTC
j_call: TRBJ1-6; d_call: TRBD1; clone_size: NA; v_call: TRBV7-2; cdr3_aa: CASSPGQFNSPLHF; cdr3_nt: TGTGCCAGCAGCCCGGGACAGTTCAATTCACCCCTCCACTTT
j_call: TRBJ1-1; d_call: NA; clone_size: NA; v_call: TRBV19; cdr3_aa: CASPPLVNTEAFF; cdr3_nt: TGTGCCAGCCCCCCTCTCGTGAACACTGAAGCTTTCTTT
j_call: TRBJ2-5; d_call: TRBD2; clone_size: NA; v_call: TRBV9; cdr3_aa: CASSVGGLAGGQETQYF; cdr3_nt: TGTGCCAGCAGCGTAGGGGGACTAGCGGGGGGTCAAGAGACCCAGTACTTC
j_call: TRBJ1-1; d_call: NA; clone_size: once; v_call: TRBV11-3; cdr3_aa: CASSSGPNTEAFF; cdr3_nt: TGTGCCAGCAGCTCTGGCCCGAACACTGAAGCTTTCTTT
j_call: TRBJ2-3; d_call: NA; clone_size: NA; v_call: TRBV9; cdr3_aa: CASSVNPSGAADTQYF; cdr3_nt: TGTGCCAGCAGCGTAAATCCGTCAGGGGCCGCAGATACGCAGTATTTT
j_call: TRBJ1-1; d_call: NA; clone_size: NA; v_call: TRBV7-9; cdr3_aa: CASTPRDTEAFF; cdr3_nt: TGTGCCAGCACCCCACGGGACACTGAAGCTTTCTTT
j_call: TRBJ1-4; d_call: NA; clone_size: once; v_call: TRBV19; cdr3_aa: CASSTQGLKEKLFF; cdr3_nt: TGTGCCAGTAGTACACAGGGTCTGAAGGAAAAACTGTTTTTT
j_call: TRBJ2-2; d_call: NA; clone_size: once; v_call: TRBV5-1; cdr3_aa: CASSYTGFTGELFF; cdr3_nt: TGCGCCAGCAGCTACACAGGGTTCACCGGGGAGCTGTTTTTT
j_call: TRBJ1-4; d_call: NA; clone_size: once; v_call: TRBV27; cdr3_aa: CASSLRGRNEKLFF; cdr3_nt: TGTGCCAGCAGTTTGCGGGGGCGGAATGAAAAACTGTTTTTT
j_call: TRBJ2-7; d_call: NA; clone_size: NA; v_call: TRBV21-1; cdr3_aa: CASSNRDSYEQYF; cdr3_nt: TGTGCCAGCAGCAACCGGGACTCCTACGAGCAGTACTTC
j_call: TRBJ2-3; d_call: NA; clone_size: NA; v_call: TRBV6-4; cdr3_aa: CASSDVPSGGTDTQYF; cdr3_nt: TGTGCCAGCAGTGACGTTCCCTCCGGGGGCACAGATACGCAGTATTTT
j_call: TRBJ1-4; d_call: TRBD1; clone_size: NA; v_call: TRBV6-5; cdr3_aa: CASSSDRATNEKLFF; cdr3_nt: TGTGCCAGCAGTTCCGACAGGGCCACTAATGAAAAACTGTTTTTT
j_call: TRBJ1-6; d_call: NA; clone_size: NA; v_call: TRBV9; cdr3_aa: CASSVATEGGGSPLHF; cdr3_nt: TGTGCCAGCAGCGTAGCTACGGAGGGCGGAGGATCACCCCTCCACTTT
j_call: TRBJ1-5; d_call: NA; clone_size: NA; v_call: TRBV6-5; cdr3_aa: CASSSSPYSNQPQHF; cdr3_nt: TGTGCCAGCAGTTCCTCACCCTATAGCAATCAGCCCCAGCATTTT
j_call: TRBJ2-6; d_call: NA; clone_size: NA; v_call: TRBV7-9; cdr3_aa: CASSLPPSGANVLTF; cdr3_nt: TGTGCCAGCAGCTTACCCCCCTCGGGGGCCAACGTCCTGACTTTC
j_call: TRBJ2-7; d_call: NA; clone_size: NA; v_call: TRBV15; cdr3_aa: CATSREGGGQYF; cdr3_nt: TGTGCCACCAGCAGAGAAGGGGGTGGGCAGTACTTC
j_call: TRBJ2-2; d_call: TRBD1; clone_size: once; v_call: TRBV18; cdr3_aa: CASSLGQAVNTGELFF; cdr3_nt: TGTGCCAGCTCCCTCGGACAGGCGGTGAACACCGGGGAGCTGTTTTTT
j_call: TRBJ2-3; d_call: TRBD2; clone_size: NA; v_call: TRBV18; cdr3_aa: CASSPRGTSGGTSTDTQYF; cdr3_nt: TGTGCCAGCTCGCCGAGAGGGACTAGCGGGGGGACGAGCACAGATACGCAGTATTTT
j_call: TRBJ2-1; d_call: NA; clone_size: NA; v_call: TRBV9; cdr3_aa: CASSVDRGGPSTEQFF; cdr3_nt: TGTGCCAGCAGCGTAGATAGGGGGGGACCCTCCACTGAGCAGTTCTTC
j_call: TRBJ2-7; d_call: NA; clone_size: NA; v_call: TRBV7-9; cdr3_aa: CPKHENEQYF; cdr3_nt: TGTCCTAAGCACGAGAACGAGCAGTACTTC
j_call: TRBJ1-2; d_call: NA; clone_size: NA; v_call: TRBV6-6; cdr3_aa: CASTPGGYGYTF; cdr3_nt: TGTGCCAGCACTCCGGGGGGATATGGCTACACCTTC
j_call: TRBJ2-5; d_call: NA; clone_size: once; v_call: TRBV6-1; cdr3_aa: CASSLQGTGAQYF; cdr3_nt: TGTGCCAGCAGTTTACAGGGAACTGGGGCCCAGTACTTC
j_call: TRBJ2-1; d_call: TRBD1; clone_size: NA; v_call: TRBV30; cdr3_aa: CAWSPGQTYNEQFF; cdr3_nt: TGTGCCTGGAGTCCGGGACAGACCTACAATGAGCAGTTCTTC
j_call: TRBJ1-4; d_call: NA; clone_size: NA; v_call: TRBV7-2; cdr3_aa: CASRRWGGRNEKLFF; cdr3_nt: TGTGCCAGCAGACGATGGGGGGGTCGTAATGAAAAACTGTTTTTT
j_call: TRBJ1-5; d_call: TRBD1; clone_size: NA; v_call: TRBV5-1; cdr3_aa: CASSLGQGWGQPQHF; cdr3_nt: TGCGCCAGCAGCTTGGGACAGGGCTGGGGTCAGCCCCAGCATTTT
j_call: TRBJ1-2; d_call: NA; clone_size: NA; v_call: TRBV5-8; cdr3_aa: CASSLDWTSALGYTF; cdr3_nt: TGTGCCAGCAGCTTGGACTGGACAAGTGCTCTCGGCTACACCTTC
j_call: TRBJ1-1; d_call: NA; clone_size: NA; v_call: TRBV27; cdr3_aa: CASRDGLGTNTEAFF; cdr3_nt: TGTGCCAGCCGTGACGGACTGGGAACGAACACTGAAGCTTTCTTT
j_call: TRBJ1-5; d_call: TRBD1; clone_size: NA; v_call: TRBV6-1; cdr3_aa: CASSVKGTGGNQPQHF; cdr3_nt: TGTGCCAGCAGTGTAAAAGGGACAGGCGGCAATCAGCCCCAGCATTTT